The 19 T cell receptor beta chains reported below all come from one sample, sequenced in a study of OX40 agonist ivuxolimab in advanced cancers. The protocol was immunoSEQ multiplex PCR, while the TCRdb copy is restricted to in-frame clones and leaves out a portion. The profile covers roughly 70,000 clones, with roughly 90% appearing a single time and about 2.1% taken by the ten largest. This sample comprised CD4+ or CD8+ T cells sorted from blood, obtained in a trial of the OX40 agonist ivuxolimab. All receptors derive from an adult with an advanced solid tumor such as melanoma, head and neck, liver or kidney cancer.

As to this clone: A read error may account for a junction end that differs from germline. The V and J genes are TRBV7-9 and TRBJ2-7, with 9 bases that match TRBD1. The CDR3 consists of 12 residues. Looked up from germline, CDR1 is SEHNR and CDR2 is FQNEAQ (reference sequence). This CDR3 is CASSWGGDRVAF. CDR3 DNA: TGTGCCAGCAGCTGGGGTGGGGACAGGGTAGCGTTC.

This chain links TRBV10-2 with TRBJ2-1; D might be TRBD1 or TRBD2, each matching 5 bases. The germline CDR1 and CDR2 sequences are WSHSY and SAAADI. The ends were cut back, 6 bases at V and 14 bases at J, with 23 bases in the middle. This CDR3 is built from 14 residues. CDR3 region: CASSYQRDGYGEFF. CDR3 DNA sequence: TGCGCCAGCAGCTACCAAAGGGACGGATACGGCGAGTTCTTC.

The CDR3 is CASRRDETQYF. The CDR3 DNA reads as TGTGCCAGCAGGCGTGATGAGACCCAGTACTTC. V is TRBV6-5 and J is TRBJ2-5; no reliable D call. Germline V gene lookup returns CDR1 MNHEY and CDR2 SVGAGI. Deletions cut 6 bases from V and 5 bases from J, with 7 bases between. The CDR3 runs to 11 residues.

The rearrangement joins TRBV28 to TRBJ2-7, with 7 nucleotides matching TRBD1. The CDR3 contains 15 residues. J gave up 1 base and V 4 bases, and 7 bases lay outside the gene matches. Germline lookup yields CDR1 MDHEN and CDR2 SYDVKM. The CDR3 nucleotides are TGTGCCAGCAGTTCCCCCCCGACAGGGTCCTACGAGCAGTACTTC. Translation gives CASSSPPTGSYEQYF.

This clone was detected only a few times. The chain joins TRBV11-2 to TRBJ2-1, with 8 bases fitting TRBD2. From germline, CDR1 is SGHAT and CDR2 FQNNGV. With 5 bases clipped from V and 5 bases from J, the junction kept 5 bases outside the gene matches. The CDR3 has 14 amino acids. The CDR3 nucleotides are TGTGCCAGCAGCGCGTACGGGGGGGACAATGAGCAGTTCTTC. Its protein is CASSAYGGDNEQFF.

This sequence joins TRBV19 and TRBJ1-1; 9 nucleotides match TRBD1. The CDR3 extends over 16 amino acids. Germline V gene data show CDR1 as LNHDA and CDR2 as SQIVND (reference sequence). Trimming removed 4 bases from V and 2 bases from J; junction bases left unmatched: 8. The CDR3 DNA reads as TGTGCCAGTAGTACCAGACAGGGGGTTGACAACACTGAAGCTTTCTTT. Translating gives CASSTRQGVDNTEAFF.

The gene calls are TRBV5-4 and TRBJ1-2; the D is unclear. This CDR3 is 13 amino acids long. Germline CDR1 is SGHNT and CDR2 is YYREEE (reference sequence). V lost 0 bases to trimming and J lost 1 base, with 4 bases between them. In DNA form, the CDR3 reads TGTGCCAGCAGCTTGGCCCTTAACTATGGCTACACCTTC. Amino acids: CASSLALNYGYTF.

The rearrangement links TRBV6-1 to TRBJ2-7, with 10 bases matching TRBD1. This CDR3 is built from 14 residues. Germline V gene sequence: CDR1 MNHNS, CDR2 SASEGT. V shed 6 bases, J shed 6 bases, and the junction held 8 bases outside the gene matches. Here the CDR3 DNA reads TGTGCCAGCAGGCCGGGACAGGGGACCTCCGAGCAGTACTTC. It encodes CASRPGQGTSEQYF.

The chain carries TRBV7-8 and TRBJ1-5; D call uncertain. The CDR3 sequence is 17 residues long. V was cut by 5 bases and J by 0 bases, with 17 bases left in between. Looked up from germline, CDR1 is SGHVS and CDR2 is FQNEAQ. In nucleotides, the CDR3 is TGTGCCAGCAGCATTAAGGGCTTGGGAGATAGCAATCAGCCCCAGCATTTT. This translates into CASSIKGLGDSNQPQHF.

The CDR3 sequence is CASSPTGVQPQHF. CDR3 in DNA: TGTGCCAGCAGCCCCACAGGGGTCCAGCCCCAGCATTTT. The V gene is TRBV6-5, the J gene TRBJ1-5; TRBD1 matches at 7 bases. The trim removed 6 bases at V and 7 bases at J, leaving 6 bases unmatched. Germline lookup yields CDR1 MNHEY and CDR2 SVGAGI. The CDR3 length is 13 residues.

The V call is TRBV18, the J call TRBJ2-5, with D possibly TRBD2 on 6 matching bases. The germline V gene encodes CDR1 KGHSH and CDR2 LQKENI. The CDR3 is 17 amino acids. V was shortened by 4 bases and J by 5 bases, with 23 bases between the two germline ends. In DNA form, the CDR3 reads TGTGCCAGCTCACATCTTACGGGACTCTCGGGCTTGGAGACCCAGTACTTC. This sequence encodes CASSHLTGLSGLETQYF.

The count of this clone is one. The chain combines TRBV5-4 with TRBJ2-7; 8 bases line up with TRBD1. This CDR3 has 14 residues. V shed 4 bases and J 6 bases; nucleotides not matched to a gene: 9. CDR1 is SGHNT, CDR2 YYREEE, per germline (reference sequence). CDR3 amino acids: CASSMTGDSGEQYF. In DNA form, the CDR3 reads TGTGCCAGCAGCATGACAGGGGATTCGGGCGAGCAGTACTTC.

This chain joins TRBV19 and TRBJ2-6; 16 nucleotides agree with TRBD2. Looked up from germline, CDR1 is LNHDA and CDR2 is SQIVND (reference sequence). The CDR3 covers 18 residues. V shed 6 bases and J 2 bases; nucleotides not matched to a gene: 4. CDR3 DNA sequence: TGTGCCAGTAGCCCCGGGACTAGCGGGAGGGCTGGGGCCAACGTCCTGACTTTC. It translates to CASSPGTSGRAGANVLTF.

This clone was recorded once. The chain is built from TRBV23-1 and TRBJ1-1; TRBD1 agrees at 8 bases. TRBV23-1 is placed among ORFs of uncertain function. Losses at the gene ends were 8 bases for V and 0 bases for J; bases not matched to a gene: 5. This CDR3 is 14 amino acids long. This CDR3 reads CASYGQGLNTEAFF. The CDR3, as DNA: TGCGCCAGCTATGGACAGGGCTTGAACACTGAAGCTTTCTTT.

This clone was recorded once. The J gene is TRBJ1-1, the V gene TRBV18; 8 positions match TRBD1. Germline trimming cut 3 bases from V and 1 base from J; bases unmatched to any gene: 7. CDR3 length: 16 residues. CDR1 and CDR2 (germline): KGHSH, LQKENI. Written as DNA, the CDR3 is TGTGCCAGCTCACCCACTCAGGGGGCAGGGAACACTGAAGCTTTCTTT. Encoded protein: CASSPTQGAGNTEAFF. Complete variable domain (other parts from reference TRBV18 and TRBJ1-1): NAGVMQNPRHLVRRRGQEARLRCSPMKGHSHVYWYRQLPEEGLKFMVYLQKENIIDESGMPKERFSAEFPKEGPSILRIQQVVRGDSAAYFCASSPTQGAGNTEAFFGQGTRLTVV.

This CDR3 is CASSGNRVGTEAFF. The CDR3 coding sequence is TGTGCCAGCAGTGGAAACAGGGTAGGCACTGAAGCTTTCTTT. The V and J genes are TRBV6-1 and TRBJ1-1; TRBD1 might be the D (6 bases). The CDR3 extends over 14 amino acids. V was trimmed by 4 bases and J by 4 bases, leaving 13 bases between them. The germline gives CDR1 MNHNS, CDR2 SASEGT.

The chain is built from TRBV5-4 and TRBJ1-3; 7 bases align to TRBD1. Germline CDR1 and CDR2: SGHNT and YYREEE (reference sequence). CDR3 length equals 13 residues. Losses at the gene ends were 4 bases for V and 4 bases for J; bases not matched to a gene: 2. The CDR3 loop reads CASSQGDGNTIYF. As DNA, the CDR3 is TGTGCCAGCAGCCAGGGGGACGGAAACACCATATATTTT. The variable domain in full, with the rest retrieved from reference TRBV5-4 and TRBJ1-3, is ETGVTQSPTHLIKTRGQQVTLRCSSQSGHNTVSWYQQALGQGPQFIFQYYREEENGRGNFPPRFSGLQFPNYSSELNVNALELDDSALYLCASSQGDGNTIYFGEGSWLTVV.

V gene TRBV30 combines with J gene TRBJ1-6, with D possibly matching TRBD1 (6 bases). Germline CDR1 is GTSNPN and CDR2 is SVGIG (reference sequence). V lost 8 bases, J lost 7 bases, and 18 bases lay in between. CDR3 length equals 14 residues. The CDR3 sequence is CAGSKTTGNSPLHF. The CDR3 coding sequence is TGTGCCGGCTCCAAGACGACAGGAAATTCACCCCTCCACTTT.

V and J are TRBV5-4 and TRBJ2-7, with D tentatively TRBD1 or TRBD2 (7 bases each). CDR3 length: 15 amino acids. Between the trimmed V and J ends, which lost 0 bases and 6 bases, there was a span of 16 bases. Germline V gives CDR1 SGHNT, CDR2 YYREEE (reference sequence). This CDR3 is CASSLVDREGSEQYF. The DNA of the CDR3 is TGTGCCAGCAGCTTGGTCGACAGGGAGGGTTCCGAGCAGTACTTC.